Sequencing of this T cell receptor (beta chain) was carried out in a study of cytomegalovirus exposure and HLA in healthy donors. The CDR3 consists of 16 residues. Germline V gene sequence: CDR1 SGHTA, CDR2 FQGNSA. The V segment lost 5 bases and the J segment 0 bases; nucleotides outside the gene matches: 6. On this clone itself: Its antigen is undetermined.

General study points: Cytomegalovirus-associated TCR beta chains were listed, numbering 164.

The PCR contained 60 Vbeta and 13 Jbeta primers. Measured with immunoSEQ multiplex PCR; TCRdb has only the in-frame clones, and not every one. Of roughly 180,000 clones listed, under 80% are singletons. Sequenced sample: PBMCs. V gene TRBV7-2 combines with J gene TRBJ2-1; 8 nucleotides align to TRBD2. This TCR derives from a woman aged 25 to 39 in good health and CMV-seropositive. CDR3 in DNA: TGTGCCAGCAGCCTAATAGCGGGGAGCTCCTACAATGAGCAGTTCTTC. Translation: CASSLIAGSSYNEQFF. The full variable domain, with the rest looked up from reference TRBV7-2 and TRBJ2-1, is GAGVSQSPSNKVTEKGKDVELRCDPISGHTALYWYRQSLGQGLEFLIYFQGNSAPDKSGLPSDRFSAERTGGSVSTLTIQRTQQEDSAVYLCASSLIAGSSYNEQFFGPGTRLTVL.